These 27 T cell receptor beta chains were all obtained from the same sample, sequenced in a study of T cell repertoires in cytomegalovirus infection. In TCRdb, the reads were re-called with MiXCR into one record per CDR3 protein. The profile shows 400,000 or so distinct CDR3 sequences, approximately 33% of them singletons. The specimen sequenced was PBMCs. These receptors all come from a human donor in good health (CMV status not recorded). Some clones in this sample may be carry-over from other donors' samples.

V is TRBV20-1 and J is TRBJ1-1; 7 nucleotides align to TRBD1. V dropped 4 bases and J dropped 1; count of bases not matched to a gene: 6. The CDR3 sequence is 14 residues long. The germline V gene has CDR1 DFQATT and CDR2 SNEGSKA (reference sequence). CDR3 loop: CSAKSGTANTEAFF. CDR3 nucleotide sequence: TGCAGTGCTAAGTCCGGGACAGCGAACACTGAAGCTTTCTTT.

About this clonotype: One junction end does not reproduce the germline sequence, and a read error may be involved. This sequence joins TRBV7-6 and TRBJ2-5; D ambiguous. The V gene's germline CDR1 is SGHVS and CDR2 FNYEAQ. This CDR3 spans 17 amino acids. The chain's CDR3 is CASILVWSGHLQETQYF. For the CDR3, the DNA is TGTGCCAGCATCTTAGTGTGGAGTGGGCACCTCCAAGAGACCCAGTACTTC.

The CDR3: CASSHAWNEQFF. The DNA for the CDR3 is TGTGCCAGCAGCCATGCGTGGAATGAGCAGTTCTTC. The chain recombines TRBV3-1 with TRBJ2-1; D is undetermined. The CDR3 has 12 amino acids. V was cut by 3 bases and J by 7 bases, with 7 bases left in between. CDR1 is LGHDT, CDR2 YNNKEL, per germline (reference sequence).

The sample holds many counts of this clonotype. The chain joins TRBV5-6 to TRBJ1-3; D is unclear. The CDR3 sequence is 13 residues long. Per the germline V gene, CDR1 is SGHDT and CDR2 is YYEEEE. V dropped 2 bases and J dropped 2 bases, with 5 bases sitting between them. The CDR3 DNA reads TGTGCCAGCAGCTTAGCTGCTGGAAACACCATATATTTT. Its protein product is CASSLAAGNTIYF. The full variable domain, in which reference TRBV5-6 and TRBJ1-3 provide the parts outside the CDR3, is DAGVTQSPTHLIKTRGQQVTLRCSPKSGHDTVSWYQQALGQGPQFIFQYYEEEERQRGNFPDRFSGHQFPNYSSELNVNALLLGDSALYLCASSLAAGNTIYFGEGSWLTVV.

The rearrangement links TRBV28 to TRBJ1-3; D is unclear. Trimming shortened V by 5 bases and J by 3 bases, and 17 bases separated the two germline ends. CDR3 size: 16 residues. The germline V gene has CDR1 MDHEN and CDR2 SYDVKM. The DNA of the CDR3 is TGTGCCAGCAGTGCACCCGGGCCTTTCCGTGGAAACACCATATATTTT. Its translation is CASSAPGPFRGNTIYF.

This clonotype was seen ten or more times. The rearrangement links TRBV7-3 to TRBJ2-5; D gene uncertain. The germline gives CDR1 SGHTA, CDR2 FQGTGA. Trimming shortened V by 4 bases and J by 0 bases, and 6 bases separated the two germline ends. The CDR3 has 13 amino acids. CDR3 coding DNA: TGTGCCAGCAGCTCATCGTACCAAGAGACCCAGTACTTC. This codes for CASSSSYQETQYF.

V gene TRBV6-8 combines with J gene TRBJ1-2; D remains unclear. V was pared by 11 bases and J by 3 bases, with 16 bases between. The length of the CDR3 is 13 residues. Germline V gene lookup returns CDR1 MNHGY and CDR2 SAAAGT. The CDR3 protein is CARTPGSYYGYTF. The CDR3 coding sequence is TGTGCCCGCACCCCCGGGTCATACTATGGCTACACCTTC.

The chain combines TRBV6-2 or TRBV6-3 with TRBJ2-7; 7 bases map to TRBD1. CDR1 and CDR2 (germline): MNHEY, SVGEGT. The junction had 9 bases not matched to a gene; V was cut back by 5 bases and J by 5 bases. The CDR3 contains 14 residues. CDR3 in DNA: TGTGCCAGCAGTCACAGACAGGGCTACAACGAGCAGTACTTC. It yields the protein CASSHRQGYNEQYF.

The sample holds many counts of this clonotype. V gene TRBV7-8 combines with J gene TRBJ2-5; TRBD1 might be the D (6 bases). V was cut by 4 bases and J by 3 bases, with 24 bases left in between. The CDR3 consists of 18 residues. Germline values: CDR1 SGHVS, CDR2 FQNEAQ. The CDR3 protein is CASSSNVLPWTEKETQYF. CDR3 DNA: TGTGCCAGCAGCTCTAACGTACTACCCTGGACAGAGAAAGAGACCCAGTACTTC.

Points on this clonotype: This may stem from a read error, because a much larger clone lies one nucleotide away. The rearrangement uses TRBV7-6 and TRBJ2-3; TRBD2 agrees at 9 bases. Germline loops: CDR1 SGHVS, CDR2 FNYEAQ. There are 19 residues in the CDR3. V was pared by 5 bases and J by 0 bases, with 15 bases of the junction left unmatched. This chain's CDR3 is CASSTPRASGVRSTDTQYF. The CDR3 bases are TGTGCCAGCAGCACGCCCCGGGCTAGCGGGGTGAGGAGCACAGATACGCAGTATTTT.

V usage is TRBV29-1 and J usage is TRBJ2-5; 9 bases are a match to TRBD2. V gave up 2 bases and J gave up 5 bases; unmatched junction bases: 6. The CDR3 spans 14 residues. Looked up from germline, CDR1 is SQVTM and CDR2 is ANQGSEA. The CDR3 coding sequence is TGCAGCGTTGAAAGGCGGGGGGGGAAGGAGACCCAGTACTTC. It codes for CSVERRGGKETQYF.

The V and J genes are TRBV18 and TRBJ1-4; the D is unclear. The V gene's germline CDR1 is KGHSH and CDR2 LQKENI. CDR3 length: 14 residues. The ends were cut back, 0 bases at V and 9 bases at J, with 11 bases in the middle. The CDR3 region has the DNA TGTGCCAGCTCACCACCATCTCAAAGCCAAAAACTGTTTTTT. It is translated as CASSPPSQSQKLFF.

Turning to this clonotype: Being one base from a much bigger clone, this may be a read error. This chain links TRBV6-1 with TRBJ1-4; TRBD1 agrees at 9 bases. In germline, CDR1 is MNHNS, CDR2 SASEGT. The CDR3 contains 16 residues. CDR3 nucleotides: TGTGCCAGCAGTGAAGGGAGGGGACAGGGCGGCGAAAACCTGTTTTTT. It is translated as CASSEGRGQGGENLFF.

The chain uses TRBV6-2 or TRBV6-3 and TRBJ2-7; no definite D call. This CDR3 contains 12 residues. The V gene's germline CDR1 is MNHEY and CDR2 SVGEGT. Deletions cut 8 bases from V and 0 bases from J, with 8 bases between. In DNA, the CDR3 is TGTGCCAGCCAACATATCTCCTACGAGCAGTACTTC. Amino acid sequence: CASQHISYEQYF.

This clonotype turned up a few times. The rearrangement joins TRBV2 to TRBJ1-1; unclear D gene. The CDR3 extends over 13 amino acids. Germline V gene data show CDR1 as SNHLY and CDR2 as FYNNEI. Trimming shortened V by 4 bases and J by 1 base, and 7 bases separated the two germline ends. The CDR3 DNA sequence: TGTGCCAGCAGTGCCGCCAAGAACACTGAAGCTTTCTTT. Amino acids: CASSAAKNTEAFF. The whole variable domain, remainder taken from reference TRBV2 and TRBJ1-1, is EPEVTQTPSHQVTQMGQEVILRCVPISNHLYFYWYRQILGQKVEFLVSFYNNEISEKSEIFDDQFSVERPDGSNFTLKIRSTKLEDSAMYFCASSAAKNTEAFFGQGTRLTVV.

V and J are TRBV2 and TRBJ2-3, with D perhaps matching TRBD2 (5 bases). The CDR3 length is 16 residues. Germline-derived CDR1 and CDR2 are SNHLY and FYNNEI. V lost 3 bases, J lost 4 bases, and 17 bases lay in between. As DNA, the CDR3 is TGTGCCAGCAGTGATGTGGCCTCCCTGCGGGCAGATACGCAGTATTTT. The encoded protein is CASSDVASLRADTQYF.

CDR3 in amino acids: CSVGFPGLAGYEQYF. CDR3 nucleotide sequence: TGCAGCGTTGGGTTCCCGGGACTAGCCGGCTACGAGCAGTACTTC. This chain links TRBV29-1 with TRBJ2-7; TRBD2 aligns across 9 bases. The CDR3 is made up of 15 amino acids. Germline V CDR1 and CDR2: SQVTM, ANQGSEA. V dropped 4 bases and J dropped 3; count of bases not matched to a gene: 10.

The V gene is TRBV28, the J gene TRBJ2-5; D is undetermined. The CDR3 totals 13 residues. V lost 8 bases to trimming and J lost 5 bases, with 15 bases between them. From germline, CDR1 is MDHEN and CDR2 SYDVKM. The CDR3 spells CASSPEVWETQYF. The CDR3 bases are TGTGCCAGCTCCCCCGAGGTGTGGGAGACCCAGTACTTC.

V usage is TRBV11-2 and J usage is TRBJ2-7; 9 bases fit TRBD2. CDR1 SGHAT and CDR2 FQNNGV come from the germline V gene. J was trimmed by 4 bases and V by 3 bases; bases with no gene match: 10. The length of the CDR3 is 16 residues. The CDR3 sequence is CASSFPPRLAVYEQYF. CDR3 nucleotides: TGTGCCAGCAGCTTCCCCCCGAGACTAGCGGTGTACGAGCAGTACTTC. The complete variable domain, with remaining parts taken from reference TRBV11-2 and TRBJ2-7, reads EAGVAQSPRYKIIEKRQSVAFWCNPISGHATLYWYQQILGQGPKLLIQFQNNGVVDDSQLPKDRFSAERLKGVDSTLKIQPAKLEDSAVYLCASSFPPRLAVYEQYFGPGTRLTVT.

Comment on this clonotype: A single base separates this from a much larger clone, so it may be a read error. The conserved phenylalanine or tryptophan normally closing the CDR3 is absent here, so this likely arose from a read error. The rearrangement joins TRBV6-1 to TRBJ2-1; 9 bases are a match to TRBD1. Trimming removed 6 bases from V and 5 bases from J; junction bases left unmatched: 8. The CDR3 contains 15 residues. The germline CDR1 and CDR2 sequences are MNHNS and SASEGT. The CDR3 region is CASSLTGGLHNEQFL. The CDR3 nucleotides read TGTGCCAGCAGCTTAACAGGGGGCCTCCACAATGAGCAGTTCTTA.

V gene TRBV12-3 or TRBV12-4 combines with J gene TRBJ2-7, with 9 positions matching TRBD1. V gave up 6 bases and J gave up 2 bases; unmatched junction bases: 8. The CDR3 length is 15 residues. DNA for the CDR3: TGTGCCAGCAGACAGGGACAGGGCCGAACCTACGAGCAGTACTTC. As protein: CASRQGQGRTYEQYF.

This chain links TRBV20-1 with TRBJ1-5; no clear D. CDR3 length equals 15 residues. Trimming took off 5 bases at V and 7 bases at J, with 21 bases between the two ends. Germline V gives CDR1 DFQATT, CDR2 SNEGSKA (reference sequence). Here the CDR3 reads CSARLGGEGNQPQHF. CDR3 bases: TGCAGTGCTCGCCTTGGTGGGGAGGGTAACCAGCCCCAGCATTTT.

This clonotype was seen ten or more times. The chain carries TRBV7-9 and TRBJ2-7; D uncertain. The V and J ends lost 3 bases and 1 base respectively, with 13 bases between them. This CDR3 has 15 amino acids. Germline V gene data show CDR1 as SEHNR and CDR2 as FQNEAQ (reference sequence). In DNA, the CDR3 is TGTGCCAGCAGCTTTGCTTCGGCAGGATCCTACGAGCAGTACTTC. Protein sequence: CASSFASAGSYEQYF.

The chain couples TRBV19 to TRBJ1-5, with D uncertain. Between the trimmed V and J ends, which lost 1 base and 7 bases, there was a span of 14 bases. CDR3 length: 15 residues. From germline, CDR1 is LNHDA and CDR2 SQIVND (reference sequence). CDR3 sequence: CASSIAPGFGQPQHF. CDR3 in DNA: TGTGCCAGTAGTATAGCTCCGGGTTTCGGGCAGCCCCAGCATTTT.

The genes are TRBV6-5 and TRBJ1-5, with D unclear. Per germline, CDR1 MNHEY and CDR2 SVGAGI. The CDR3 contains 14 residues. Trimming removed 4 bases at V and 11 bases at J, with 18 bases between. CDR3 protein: CASSSGSSMLAQHF. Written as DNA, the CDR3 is TGTGCCAGCAGTTCAGGTTCCTCCATGCTGGCCCAGCATTTT.

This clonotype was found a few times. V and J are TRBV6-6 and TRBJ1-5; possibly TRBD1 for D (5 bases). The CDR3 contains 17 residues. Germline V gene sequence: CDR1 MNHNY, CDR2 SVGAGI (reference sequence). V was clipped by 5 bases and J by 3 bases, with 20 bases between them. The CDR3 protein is CASSQLGGASSNQPQHF. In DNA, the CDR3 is TGTGCCAGCAGTCAACTGGGTGGGGCCAGCTCCAATCAGCCCCAGCATTTT.

CDR3 amino acids: CASSSRRSPPYEQYF. The CDR3 DNA follows: TGTGCCAGCAGTTCCCGCCGGTCCCCACCCTACGAGCAGTACTTC. V usage is TRBV6-1 and J usage is TRBJ2-7; D ambiguous. The length of the CDR3 is 15 residues. V lost 5 bases, J lost 2 bases, and 16 bases lay in between. CDR1 and CDR2 from the germline V gene are MNHNS and SASEGT.